This TCR beta chain was recorded in a study of T cells in Graves' hyperthyroidism and ophthalmopathy. Overall study: Any treatment followed the collection of peripheral blood at initial diagnosis.

This clonotype was seen at least ten times. Amplification targeted TCR beta CDR3 regions from RNA transcripts. First-round RT-PCR targeting the TCR CDR3 was performed with the HTBI primer set. TCRdb processed the multiplex PCR reads anew with MiXCR; each CDR3 protein has one entry. The data hold about 590,000 distinct CDR3 sequences, with about 14% observed a single time. The TCR was taken from a woman aged 18-29 years with Graves' ophthalmopathy. Sequencing was carried out using blood.

The CDR3 loop reads CSAKWSSGVLSSYNEQFF. CDR3 DNA: TGCAGTGCCAAGTGGTCTAGCGGCGTCCTAAGCTCCTACAATGAGCAGTTCTTC. The chain uses TRBV20-1 and TRBJ2-1; 7 positions agree with TRBD2. CDR1 is DFQATT, CDR2 SNEGSKA, per germline (reference sequence). V lost 6 bases and J lost 0; bases outside the gene matches: 17. This CDR3 comprises 18 residues.